These 11 T cell receptor beta chains originate from one sample sequenced in a study of T cells after yellow fever vaccination. TCRdb ran MiXCR on the 5' RACE reads and lists one entry per CDR3 protein. The sample yields 11,000 to 15,000 distinct CDR3 sequences, 6% to 8% seen once. The sequencing used PBMCs, either bulk or a sorted T-cell subset (CD4+, CD8+, memory, or dextramer-sorted; not recorded which), collected on the day of the yellow fever booster vaccination. All receptors derive from a man aged 18 to 35 who received the YFV17D yellow fever vaccine.

This clonotype was observed at least ten times. This sequence joins TRBV29-1 and TRBJ1-2; a weak D match, TRBD1 (6 bases). V lost 1 base and J lost 1, with 10 bases in between. From germline, CDR1 is SQVTM and CDR2 ANQGSEA. CDR3 length equals 14 residues. This CDR3 reads CSVEGAGDNYGYTF. For the CDR3, the DNA is TGCAGCGTTGAAGGGGCAGGGGATAACTATGGCTACACCTTC. The whole variable domain, remainder taken from reference TRBV29-1 and TRBJ1-2, is SAVISQKPSRDICQRGTSLTIQCQVDSQVTMMFWYRQQPGQSLTLIATANQGSEATYESGFVIDKFPISRPNLTFSTLTVSNMSPEDSSIYLCSVEGAGDNYGYTFGSGTRLTVV.

This clonotype was seen repeatedly, ten times or more. The chain employs TRBV3-1 and TRBJ2-1; 8 bases agree with TRBD2. Germline CDR1 is LGHDT and CDR2 is YNNKEL (reference sequence). This CDR3 is 14 amino acids long. V trimming: 4 bases; J trimming: 2 bases; junction bases outside the gene matches: 1. CDR3: CASSRGGPYNEQFF. The CDR3 DNA reads TGTGCCAGCAGCCGCGGGGGGCCCTACAATGAGCAGTTCTTC.

This clonotype was detected many times. The chain joins TRBV10-2 to TRBJ2-3, with D perhaps matching TRBD1 or TRBD2 (5 bases each). There are 16 residues in the CDR3. The germline CDR1 and CDR2 sequences are WSHSY and SAAADI. V gave up 3 bases and J gave up 1 base, with 14 bases separating them. The CDR3 loop reads CASSDSGPPRTDTQYF. The CDR3 DNA sequence: TGCGCCAGCAGTGATTCGGGACCACCTCGCACAGATACGCAGTATTTT.

This clonotype was detected many times. This rearrangement joins TRBV5-1 to TRBJ1-2; 8 nucleotides align to TRBD1. The germline gives CDR1 SGHRS, CDR2 YFSETQ. The CDR3 consists of 14 residues. J was trimmed by 6 bases and V by 4 bases; bases with no gene match: 8. The CDR3 nucleotides are TGCGCCAGCAGCCTCCTGACAGGGGATGATGGCTACACCTTC. Its translation: CASSLLTGDDGYTF.

This clonotype appeared many times. A read error may produce the germline difference seen at one junction end. The chain recombines TRBV6-1 with TRBJ2-3; 12 bases are shared with TRBD1. From germline, CDR1 is MNHNS and CDR2 SASEGT. The CDR3 is 16 residues long. The CDR3 reads CASKDTGTGGTDTQYF. DNA of the CDR3: TGTGCCAGCAAGGATACCGGGACAGGGGGCACGGATACGCAGTATTTT.

This clonotype occurred many times. The chain recombines TRBV25-1 with TRBJ2-7; 7 positions match TRBD1. V shed 6 bases and J 0 bases; nucleotides not matched to a gene: 8. Germline CDR1 MGHDK, CDR2 SYGVNS. The length of the CDR3 is 15 residues. The CDR3 nucleotides are TGTGCCAGCAGCCCCAGTGACAGGGCCTCCTACGAGCAGTACTTC. Translating gives CASSPSDRASYEQYF.

This clonotype rates as medium-sized. The chain recombines TRBV19 with TRBJ1-6; 9 bases line up with TRBD1. Germline lookup yields CDR1 LNHDA and CDR2 SQIVND (reference sequence). The CDR3 has 15 amino acids. The J segment lost 7 bases and the V segment lost 6 bases, leaving 7 bases of the junction unmatched. The CDR3 sequence: CASRRTGEYNSPLHF. The CDR3 DNA follows: TGTGCCAGTAGGAGGACAGGGGAATACAATTCACCCCTCCACTTT. Looking up the rest from reference TRBV19 and TRBJ1-6 gives the full variable domain: DGGITQSPKYLFRKEGQNVTLSCEQNLNHDAMYWYRQDPGQGLRLIYYSQIVNDFQKGDIAEGYSVSREKKESFPLTVTSAQKNPTAFYLCASRRTGEYNSPLHFGNGTRLTVT.

In its sample, this clonotype is medium-sized. The CDR3 protein is CASSTGQGNIQYF. CDR3 DNA: TGTGCCAGCAGCACCGGACAGGGGAACATTCAGTACTTC. The rearrangement links TRBV7-2 to TRBJ2-4; 9 bases are shared with TRBD1. Trimming cost V 5 bases and J 7 bases; bases outside gene matches: 3. This CDR3 has 13 residues. The germline gives CDR1 SGHTA, CDR2 FQGNSA.

This clonotype was detected ten times or more. The rearrangement uses TRBV6-2 or TRBV6-3 and TRBJ2-3, with TRBD1 matching 8 bases. The CDR3 has 15 amino acids. Germline-derived CDR1 and CDR2 are MNHEY and SVGEGT. The V and J ends lost 6 bases and 1 base, in that order; junction bases with no gene match: 6. The CDR3 reads CASRKPGQGTDTQYF. The CDR3 bases are TGTGCCAGCAGGAAACCGGGACAGGGCACAGATACGCAGTATTTT.

This clonotype rates as medium-sized. The rearrangement links TRBV12-3 or TRBV12-4 to TRBJ2-5; possibly TRBD1 for D (6 bases). The CDR3 runs 13 residues. The germline V and J ends were trimmed by 5 bases and 6 bases, with 13 bases remaining between them. In nucleotides, the CDR3 is TGTGCCAGCAGTATCGGACAGCGCCAGACCCAGTACTTC. Protein sequence: CASSIGQRQTQYF.

The table lists this clonotype with many counts. This chain joins TRBV10-3 and TRBJ2-3, with TRBD1 matching over 9 bases. This CDR3 region has 14 residues. The germline V gene encodes CDR1 ENHRY and CDR2 SYGVKD. The trim removed 5 bases at V and 3 bases at J, leaving 3 bases unmatched. Here the CDR3 DNA reads TGTGCCATCAGTCCGACAGGGGGGACAGATACGCAGTATTTT. This codes for CAISPTGGTDTQYF.